This is a list of T cell receptor beta chains from one sample in a study of CD8+ T cells in alopecia areata. The protocol was immunoSEQ multiplex PCR, while the TCRdb copy is restricted to in-frame clones and leaves out a portion. The sample includes 170,000 or so clones, under 60% of them seen just once. The sample here was CD8+ T cells sorted from blood, taken at week 24, from a patient treated with tofacitinib. These receptors all come from a human donor with alopecia areata. The conserved cysteine and the conserved F or W are not part of the CDR3 here. Each record gives: J gene, V gene, CDR3 protein.

>TRBJ2-7|TRBV30
AWSAGSYEQY
>TRBJ2-3|TRBV2
ASSERLAGGPTDTQY
>TRBJ2-4|TRBV7-6
ASSAGLGNIQY
>TRBJ1-2|TRBV6-5
ASSYSRGSYGYT
>TRBJ1-1|TRBV30
AWSVQGEVNTEAF
>TRBJ2-7|TRBV7-9
ASSLYRDYEQY
>TRBJ2-3|TRBV13
ASRSGGLDTQY
>TRBJ2-7|TRBV5-1
ASRRQESYEQY
>TRBJ1-2|TRBV29-1
SVDGQGRYGYT
>TRBJ2-5|TRBV5-1
ASKDGGLETQY
>TRBJ2-5|TRBV4-1
ASSQVSLAGETQY
>TRBJ2-1|TRBV5-6
ASSLINEQF
>TRBJ2-6|TRBV2
ASSGPVTGANVLT
>TRBJ2-1|TRBV9
ASSPWGTSGDEKF
>TRBJ2-1|TRBV30
AWIPASGGRNEQF
>TRBJ1-1|TRBV27
ASSPPGQDTEAF
>TRBJ2-7|TRBV5-1
ASSTPAGSYEQY
>TRBJ2-7|TRBV29-1
SAEGTDSSYEQY
>TRBJ1-1|TRBV29-1
SVPPGWNTEAF
>TRBJ1-5|TRBV30
AWDSGSNQPQH
>TRBJ2-5|TRBV15
ATGGGRVVETQY
>TRBJ2-6|TRBV13
ASSFGTEHFGPGANVLT
>TRBJ2-5|TRBV27
ASRPGPTGESQY
>TRBJ1-6|TRBV30
ARAEKQGSSPLH
>TRBJ1-2|TRBV6-5
ASRQPNYGYT
>TRBJ2-6|TRBV6-5
ASSGGANVLT
>TRBJ2-7|TRBV27
ASSTTGNSYEQY
>TRBJ1-2|TRBV29-1
SVSGQVPYGYT
>TRBJ2-1|TRBV5-1
ASSSGTGGYLPIYNEQF
>TRBJ2-7|TRBV25-1
ASSESPNREQY
>TRBJ2-5|TRBV19
ASRRTGDFQETQY